These T cell receptor beta chains were read from a single sample in a study of cytomegalovirus exposure and HLA in healthy donors. Only in-frame clones appear in the TCRdb table, and some are missing; sequencing was by immunoSEQ multiplex PCR. The sample lists about 190,000 clones, 10% to 15% occurring once. The sequenced sample consisted of PBMCs. These receptors were taken from a man aged 50-60 years in good health and CMV-seropositive. The CDR3 runs from the conserved cysteine through the conserved F or W. A D gene is named only where the DNA matches it firmly. Some rows have no size entry. The others give once, few or many, or a class for an expanded clone.

v_gene: TRBV7-8
d_gene: NA
j_gene: TRBJ1-2
abundance: NA
len: 14
CDR3aa: CASSLGGRGYGYTF
CDR3nt: TGTGCCAGCAGCTTAGGCGGGCGTGGCTATGGCTACACCTTC

v_gene: TRBV9
d_gene: NA
j_gene: TRBJ2-3
abundance: NA
len: 14
CDR3aa: CASSVDGDQDTQYF
CDR3nt: TGTGCCAGCAGCGTAGACGGGGATCAAGATACGCAGTATTTT

v_gene: TRBV7-3
d_gene: TRBD2
j_gene: TRBJ2-4
abundance: few
len: 17
CDR3aa: CASSSRTSGGGKNIQYF
CDR3nt: TGTGCCAGCAGCTCTAGGACTAGCGGGGGGGGCAAAAACATTCAGTACTTC

v_gene: TRBV6-1
d_gene: NA
j_gene: TRBJ2-5
abundance: NA
len: 13
CDR3aa: CASGGVGEETQYF
CDR3nt: TGTGCCAGCGGAGGGGTTGGGGAAGAGACCCAGTACTTC

v_gene: TRBV7-9
d_gene: TRBD1
j_gene: TRBJ1-6
abundance: few
len: 14
CDR3aa: CASSWTGGNSPLHF
CDR3nt: TGTGCCAGCAGTTGGACAGGGGGAAATTCACCCCTCCACTTT

v_gene: TRBV5-6
d_gene: NA
j_gene: TRBJ2-2
abundance: few
len: 17
CDR3aa: CASSSNGRPPNTGELFF
CDR3nt: TGTGCCAGCAGCTCAAATGGCAGGCCCCCAAACACCGGGGAGCTGTTTTTT

v_gene: TRBV4-1
d_gene: NA
j_gene: TRBJ1-4
abundance: NA
len: 13
CDR3aa: CASSQVTAEKLFF
CDR3nt: TGCGCCAGCAGCCAAGTGACAGCGGAAAAACTGTTTTTT

v_gene: TRBV6-1
d_gene: NA
j_gene: TRBJ1-1
abundance: NA
len: 15
CDR3aa: CASSEAPQMNTEAFF
CDR3nt: TGTGCCAGCAGTGAAGCTCCACAGATGAACACTGAAGCTTTCTTT

v_gene: TRBV7-2
d_gene: NA
j_gene: TRBJ1-2
abundance: few
len: 14
CDR3aa: CASSLALSPYGYTF
CDR3nt: TGTGCCAGCAGCTTAGCCCTATCCCCCTATGGCTACACCTTC

v_gene: TRBV29-1
d_gene: TRBD1
j_gene: TRBJ2-1
abundance: NA
len: 14
CDR3aa: CSVVQGALYNEQFF
CDR3nt: TGCAGCGTGGTACAGGGGGCTCTGTACAATGAGCAGTTCTTC

v_gene: TRBV6-1
d_gene: NA
j_gene: TRBJ2-5
abundance: NA
len: 13
CDR3aa: CASRAGNQETQYF
CDR3nt: TGTGCCAGCAGGGCAGGGAACCAAGAGACCCAGTACTTC

v_gene: TRBV10-3
d_gene: TRBD2
j_gene: TRBJ2-3
abundance: few
len: 15
CDR3aa: CAISETSGGADTQYF
CDR3nt: TGTGCCATCAGTGAGACTAGCGGGGGGGCTGATACGCAGTATTTT

v_gene: TRBV6-6
d_gene: NA
j_gene: TRBJ2-1
abundance: NA
len: 14
CDR3aa: CASVGDTIYNEQFF
CDR3nt: TGTGCCAGCGTCGGGGATACAATCTACAATGAGCAGTTCTTC

v_gene: TRBV7-8
d_gene: TRBD2
j_gene: TRBJ2-5
abundance: NA
len: 14
CDR3aa: CASSFGLAGGYQYF
CDR3nt: TGTGCCAGCAGCTTTGGCCTAGCGGGGGGGTACCAGTACTTC

v_gene: TRBV18
d_gene: TRBD1
j_gene: TRBJ1-5
abundance: NA
len: 15
CDR3aa: CASSSQGRGNQPQHF
CDR3nt: TGTGCCAGCTCATCACAGGGGAGGGGCAATCAGCCCCAGCATTTT

v_gene: TRBV4-3
d_gene: NA
j_gene: TRBJ2-3
abundance: few
len: 15
CDR3aa: CASSQEEVPRNTQYF
CDR3nt: TGCGCCAGCAGCCAAGAGGAGGTTCCGAGAAATACGCAGTATTTT

v_gene: TRBV6-5
d_gene: TRBD2
j_gene: TRBJ2-1
abundance: NA
len: 16
CDR3aa: CASSYSGRGTYNEQFF
CDR3nt: TGTGCCAGCAGTTACTCGGGGCGGGGGACCTACAATGAGCAGTTCTTC

v_gene: TRBV4-3
d_gene: NA
j_gene: TRBJ1-5
abundance: NA
len: 19
CDR3aa: CASSQDLLSQSRSNQPQHF
CDR3nt: TGCGCCAGCAGCCAGGATCTTCTAAGCCAGTCCAGGTCCAATCAGCCCCAGCATTTT

v_gene: TRBV30
d_gene: TRBD1
j_gene: TRBJ2-7
abundance: NA
len: 11
CDR3aa: CAWSTGVAQYF
CDR3nt: TGTGCCTGGAGTACAGGGGTCGCGCAGTACTTC

v_gene: TRBV7-2
d_gene: NA
j_gene: TRBJ2-5
abundance: NA
len: 11
CDR3aa: CASVQVETQYF
CDR3nt: TGTGCCTCCGTGCAGGTAGAGACCCAGTACTTC

v_gene: TRBV5-6
d_gene: NA
j_gene: TRBJ2-3
abundance: few
len: 14
CDR3aa: CASTETGRLDTQYF
CDR3nt: TGTGCCAGCACGGAGACAGGGAGGTTAGATACGCAGTATTTT

v_gene: TRBV5-4
d_gene: NA
j_gene: TRBJ2-5
abundance: NA
len: 15
CDR3aa: CASSLSGEHQETQYF
CDR3nt: TGTGCCAGCAGCTTGTCGGGGGAACACCAAGAGACCCAGTACTTC

v_gene: TRBV30
d_gene: NA
j_gene: TRBJ1-1
abundance: few
len: 13
CDR3aa: CAWSGQPNTEAFF
CDR3nt: TGTGCCTGGAGTGGACAGCCGAACACTGAAGCTTTCTTT

v_gene: TRBV6-5
d_gene: TRBD1
j_gene: TRBJ1-2
abundance: NA
len: 15
CDR3aa: CASSPRTGGVYGYTF
CDR3nt: TGTGCCAGCAGTCCCAGGACAGGAGGAGTCTATGGCTACACCTTC

v_gene: TRBV5-1
d_gene: NA
j_gene: TRBJ1-1
abundance: NA
len: 16
CDR3aa: CASSFDHRGTLTEAFF
CDR3nt: TGCGCCAGCAGCTTTGATCACCGGGGTACTCTCACTGAAGCTTTCTTT

v_gene: TRBV28
d_gene: TRBD1
j_gene: TRBJ1-2
abundance: once
len: 15
CDR3aa: CASSAPGTGPNGYTF
CDR3nt: TGTGCCAGCAGTGCCCCCGGGACAGGGCCCAATGGCTACACCTTC

v_gene: TRBV28
d_gene: NA
j_gene: TRBJ1-2
abundance: few
len: 14
CDR3aa: CASSYGSGRYGYTF
CDR3nt: TGTGCCAGCAGTTATGGGTCAGGGCGCTATGGCTACACCTTC

v_gene: TRBV11-3
d_gene: NA
j_gene: TRBJ1-3
abundance: NA
len: 17
CDR3aa: CASSLFGTSSSGNTIYF
CDR3nt: TGTGCCAGCAGCTTATTTGGGACTTCCAGCTCTGGAAACACCATATATTTT

v_gene: TRBV29-1
d_gene: TRBD1
j_gene: TRBJ1-1
abundance: NA
len: 14
CDR3aa: CSGGTGGSYTEAFF
CDR3nt: TGCAGCGGAGGGACAGGGGGATCCTACACTGAAGCTTTCTTT

v_gene: TRBV7-2
d_gene: NA
j_gene: TRBJ2-3
abundance: few
len: 12
CDR3aa: CASSPGTDTQYF
CDR3nt: TGTGCCAGCAGCCCAGGCACAGATACGCAGTATTTT

v_gene: TRBV7-2
d_gene: TRBD1
j_gene: TRBJ1-2
abundance: few
len: 13
CDR3aa: CASSRDSYYGYTF
CDR3nt: TGTGCCAGCAGCAGGGACAGCTACTATGGCTACACCTTC

v_gene: TRBV7-9
d_gene: TRBD2
j_gene: TRBJ2-1
abundance: NA
len: 15
CDR3aa: CASSFLAGAYNEQFF
CDR3nt: TGTGCCAGCAGCTTCCTAGCGGGGGCCTACAATGAGCAGTTCTTC

v_gene: TRBV2
d_gene: NA
j_gene: TRBJ1-4
abundance: NA
len: 14
CDR3aa: CASSDREEGEKLFF
CDR3nt: TGTGCCAGCAGTGATAGGGAGGAAGGTGAAAAACTGTTTTTT

v_gene: TRBV29-1
d_gene: NA
j_gene: TRBJ1-2
abundance: few
len: 13
CDR3aa: CSVEVTGGYGYTF
CDR3nt: TGCAGCGTTGAAGTCACGGGAGGGTATGGCTACACCTTC

v_gene: TRBV11-2
d_gene: NA
j_gene: TRBJ2-5
abundance: NA
len: 15
CDR3aa: CASSLIATRRETQYF
CDR3nt: TGTGCCAGCAGCTTAATAGCCACCCGGCGGGAGACCCAGTACTTC

v_gene: TRBV9
d_gene: NA
j_gene: TRBJ1-1
abundance: NA
len: 13
CDR3aa: CASSTYAGARAFF
CDR3nt: TGTGCCAGCAGCACATATGCAGGCGCCCGAGCTTTCTTT

v_gene: TRBV5-1
d_gene: TRBD1
j_gene: TRBJ2-1
abundance: few
len: 18
CDR3aa: CASSWKEQGANLYNEQFF
CDR3nt: TGCGCCAGCAGCTGGAAGGAACAGGGGGCAAACCTATACAATGAGCAGTTCTTC

v_gene: TRBV5-5
d_gene: NA
j_gene: TRBJ1-5
abundance: few
len: 13
CDR3aa: CASSPGDNQPQHF
CDR3nt: TGTGCCAGCAGCCCCGGGGACAATCAGCCCCAGCATTTT

v_gene: TRBV5-6
d_gene: TRBD1
j_gene: TRBJ2-3
abundance: NA
len: 14
CDR3aa: CASGGQGRTDTQYF
CDR3nt: TGTGCCAGCGGGGGACAGGGCCGCACAGATACGCAGTATTTT

v_gene: TRBV5-6
d_gene: NA
j_gene: TRBJ1-1
abundance: NA
len: 15
CDR3aa: CASSPPGLKNTEAFF
CDR3nt: TGTGCCAGCAGTCCGCCAGGGCTCAAGAACACTGAAGCTTTCTTT

v_gene: TRBV13
d_gene: TRBD1
j_gene: TRBJ1-4
abundance: few
len: 14
CDR3aa: CASSLGTGNEKLFF
CDR3nt: TGTGCCAGCAGCCTCGGGACAGGGAATGAAAAACTGTTTTTT